This TCR beta chain was obtained from a study of regulatory T cells in long-lasting Graves disease. Study-level information: Antithyroid drug exposure in newly diagnosed Graves' patients had lasted under 3 months. General study points: It was peripheral blood alone, not thyroid tissue, that was studied. Because few samples were included, accuracy may have been lower.

Remarks on this clonotype: The target antigen is unknown.

Indicated time point: newly diagnosed GD, antithyroid drugs for less than 3 months. Construction of the TCR library relied on RNA isolated from PBMCs. In Xi'an, China, an endocrinology department was the source of patients. With iRepertoire HTBI primers and Arm-PCR of CDR3 regions, TCR beta libraries were built. Each CDR3 protein gets one entry after TCRdb re-called the multiplex PCR reads with MiXCR. The repertoire consists of 300,000 to 400,000 distinct CDR3 sequences, with over 15% occurring once and the leading ten covering 35% to 45%. CDR1 and CDR2 from the germline V gene are DFQATT and SNEGSKA (reference sequence). Trimming pared 6 bases from V and 5 bases from J, leaving 22 bases between. This CDR3 contains 15 residues.

This sequence was found in a female donor with Graves disease. The input for sequencing was peripheral blood mononuclear cells (PBMCs), taken at new diagnosis, from a patient treated with antithyroid drugs. V usage is TRBV20-1 and J usage is TRBJ1-2, with a tentative D call TRBD1 (5 bases). The CDR3 loop is CSATSTSGTEYGYTF. The CDR3 DNA is TGCAGTGCCACATCTACCTCCGGGACGGAATATGGCTACACCTTC.